A selection of T cell receptor beta chains follows, all from one sample in a study of blood T cell repertoires in COVID-19. The table came from immunoSEQ multiplex PCR; TCRdb's copy has only in-frame clones and leaves some out. The table includes approximately 7,000 clones, 88% detected once. Sequenced input: peripheral blood. These receptors came from a human donor in a cohort sampled during active COVID-19. Each CDR3 is given with its conserved first and last residue. A D gene is named only where the DNA matches it firmly. Size tells how often a clone was seen (once, few, many) or the class of an expanded clone, and some rows leave it out.

v_call	d_call	clone_size	j_call	cdr3_aa	cdr3_nt
TRBV15	TRBD1	-	TRBJ2-4	CATEDRGLAKNIQYF	TGTGCCACCGAAGACAGGGGACTAGCCAAAAACATTCAGTACTTC
TRBV28	-	-	TRBJ1-1	CASSQRTEAFF	TGTGCCAGCAGTCAGAGGACTGAAGCTTTCTTT
TRBV12-5	-	-	TRBJ2-5	CASGLFSGAYQETQYF	TGTGCTAGTGGTTTATTTAGCGGTGCGTACCAAGAGACCCAGTACTTC
TRBV7-9	-	-	TRBJ2-5	CASSSEGRGTQYF	TGTGCCAGCAGCTCAGAGGGGCGGGGGACCCAGTACTTC
TRBV4-1	TRBD2	-	TRBJ2-1	CATSARPSGGYNEQFF	TGCGCCACTTCCGCCCGCCCTAGCGGGGGGTACAATGAGCAGTTCTTC
TRBV6-5	TRBD1	-	TRBJ1-2	CASSYRDRGQGYTF	TGTGCCAGCAGTTACCGGGACAGGGGGCAAGGCTACACCTTC
TRBV30	-	-	TRBJ1-5	CAWSVRQSTMNQPQHF	TGTGCCTGGAGTGTACGACAGTCCACGATGAATCAGCCCCAGCATTTT
TRBV7-6	-	-	TRBJ2-2	CASRPTQGQSNTGELFF	TGTGCCAGCAGACCTACTCAGGGACAATCGAACACCGGGGAGCTGTTTTTT
TRBV6-2/TRBV6-3	-	-	TRBJ1-4	CASSTSELEEKLFF	TGTGCCAGCAGCACCAGCGAGTTAGAGGAAAAACTGTTTTTT
TRBV19	-	once	TRBJ2-5	CASSAAQGSQETQYF	TGTGCCAGTAGTGCCGCCCAGGGATCCCAAGAGACCCAGTACTTC
TRBV24-1	TRBD2	once	TRBJ2-5	CATSDGGLAAEETQYF	TGTGCCACCAGTGACGGGGGACTAGCGGCTGAAGAGACCCAGTACTTC
TRBV19	TRBD1	-	TRBJ2-1	CASTLTGQGSGEQFF	TGTGCCAGTACCTTGACCGGACAGGGGTCCGGTGAGCAGTTCTTC
TRBV28	TRBD2	-	TRBJ2-7	CASSYPAGASYEQYF	TGTGCCAGCAGTTACCCAGCGGGAGCCTCCTACGAGCAGTACTTC
TRBV7-6	TRBD2	-	TRBJ2-3	CASSKTSGGALSTDTQYF	TGTGCCAGCAGTAAGACTAGCGGGGGGGCGCTTAGCACAGATACGCAGTATTTT
TRBV7-2	-	-	TRBJ2-7	CASSFRTESYEQYF	TGTGCCAGCAGCTTTAGGACAGAAAGCTACGAGCAGTACTTC
TRBV10-3	-	-	TRBJ2-5	CAISDLAGEFETQYF	TGTGCCATCAGTGATCTCGCAGGGGAGTTTGAGACCCAGTACTTC
TRBV5-5	-	once	TRBJ1-1	CASSLTSNTEAFF	TGTGCCAGCAGCTTAACATCGAACACTGAAGCTTTCTTT
TRBV10-3	TRBD2	-	TRBJ2-2	CAISGLAGGPVGELFF	TGTGCCATCAGTGGACTAGCGGGAGGGCCCGTCGGGGAGCTGTTTTTT
TRBV29-1	-	-	TRBJ2-5	CSVLSEGPLIVPLPYQETQYF	TGCAGCGTTCTTTCGGAGGGGCCCCTTATAGTACCGCTACCGTACCAAGAGACCCAGTACTTC
TRBV11-2	-	-	TRBJ2-1	CASSLVFGGGEQFF	TGTGCCAGCAGCTTAGTCTTTGGCGGTGGTGAGCAGTTCTTC
TRBV6-5	TRBD1	-	TRBJ1-1	CASSLGQMNTEAFF	TGTGCCAGCAGTTTGGGACAGATGAACACTGAAGCTTTCTTT
TRBV20-1	-	few	TRBJ2-7	CSASISALSGEQYF	TGCAGTGCTAGTATTTCAGCGCTCTCGGGGGAGCAGTACTTC
TRBV15	-	-	TRBJ2-7	CATSSRAQGYEQYF	TGTGCCACCAGCAGCCGGGCCCAGGGATACGAGCAGTACTTC
TRBV5-5	TRBD1	-	TRBJ2-1	CASSLVGTAYEENEQFF	TGTGCCAGCAGCTTGGTAGGGACAGCCTACGAGGAAAATGAGCAGTTCTTC
TRBV11-2	TRBD2	once	TRBJ2-1	CASSLDFGSGRTPYNEQFF	TGTGCCAGCAGCTTAGATTTCGGTAGCGGGAGAACCCCCTACAATGAGCAGTTCTTC
TRBV27	TRBD1	-	TRBJ1-2	CASRPGQNYGYTF	TGTGCCAGCAGGCCGGGACAGAACTATGGCTACACCTTC
TRBV7-8	TRBD1	-	TRBJ2-3	CASSLETGGWADTQYF	TGTGCCAGCAGCTTAGAGACAGGGGGATGGGCAGATACGCAGTATTTT
TRBV6-2/TRBV6-3	TRBD2	once	TRBJ2-2	CASSYYRLAGNTGELFF	TGTGCCAGCAGTTACTATAGGCTAGCGGGGAACACCGGGGAGCTGTTTTTT
TRBV18	-	-	TRBJ2-1	CASSPPGGNEQFF	TGTGCCAGCTCACCCCCCGGAGGGAATGAGCAGTTCTTC
TRBV29-1	-	-	TRBJ1-5	CSVGQTNQPQHF	TGCAGCGTTGGACAGACCAATCAGCCCCAGCATTTT
TRBV6-5	TRBD1	-	TRBJ1-2	CASSPGTGEGGYTF	TGTGCCAGCAGTCCCGGGACAGGGGAGGGCGGCTACACCTTC
TRBV15	TRBD1	-	TRBJ2-1	CATSRVGWDRVIYNEQFF	TGTGCCACCAGCAGAGTGGGATGGGACAGGGTCATTTACAATGAGCAGTTCTTC
TRBV30	TRBD2	-	TRBJ2-4	CAWSIPGGHAKNIQYF	TGTGCCTGGAGCATTCCGGGGGGGCACGCCAAAAACATTCAGTACTTC